Reported below is one T cell receptor beta chain. Participant-reported clinical history was the basis for cohort assignment. This sample is drawn from a study of blood T cell repertoires in COVID-19. This CDR3 contains 15 residues. V was cut by 10 bases and J by 4 bases, with 17 bases left in between. CDR1 is SNHLY, CDR2 FYNNEI, per germline. Repertoires were generated with immunoSEQ multiplex PCR, while TCRdb's copy carries only in-frame clones and drops some. In the table there are 200,000 or so clones, about four fifths of which are singletons. The sample consisted of PBMCs or T cells enriched from blood (not recorded which). This sequence joins TRBV2 and TRBJ1-6, with no clear D. The sequence derives from a woman between 40 and 55 years old with acute COVID-19. The chain's CDR3 is CATKRLSEYNSPLHF. The CDR3 DNA follows: TGTGCCACCAAAAGACTGTCCGAATATAATTCACCCCTCCACTTT.